This TCR beta chain was documented in a study of molecular identifiers for immune sequencing clone quantification. Previously published methods and listed TCR primers were used for the bulk TCR libraries. From the PCR reads, TCRdb called clonotypes with MiXCR, one entry per CDR3 protein. The table records under 600,000 distinct CDR3 sequences, 20% to 25% of them present only once. V lost 0 bases and J lost 0, with 5 bases in between. Germline CDR1 reads GTSNPN; CDR2 reads SVGIG (reference sequence). The CDR3 has 13 residues. As regards this clonotype: Its antigen is unknown.

Study results and caveats: Under 1% of molecules in naive cells, but over 98% of effector molecules, belonged to clones above 20 RNA copies. Spiked-in Jurkat TCR RNA corresponding to one cell was reported as detectable against 750,000 to 1,000,000 naive cells.

This sequence was found in a human donor in good health. Some libraries in this study had Jurkat cell RNA spiked in. Source material: naive CD8+ T cells from blood, with Jurkat cell RNA spiked in. The subset: FACS-sorted CD8+CD4-CCR7+CD45RA+ naive T cells. The chain couples TRBV30 to TRBJ2-5; D is ambiguous. The CDR3 region is CAWSVRYQETQYF. DNA of the CDR3: TGTGCCTGGAGTGTCAGGTACCAAGAGACCCAGTACTTC.